These 3 T cell receptor beta chains share one sample of origin, sequenced in a study of cytomegalovirus exposure and HLA in healthy donors. The primer mix had 60 Vbeta and 13 Jbeta primers. The method was immunoSEQ multiplex PCR; TCRdb's version includes in-frame clones alone and lacks a portion of them. The data contain more than 250,000 clones, 70% to 90% of them singletons. Sequences were obtained from PBMCs. These TCRs come from a woman aged 18-29 years in good health and CMV-seronegative.

The chain uses TRBV6-1 and TRBJ1-2; no definite D call. Germline V gene sequence: CDR1 MNHNS, CDR2 SASEGT. Trimming took 3 bases from V and 3 from J, leaving 11 bases between them. The CDR3 contains 14 residues. CDR3 region: CASSDDIFYYGYTF. DNA for the CDR3: TGTGCCAGCAGTGACGACATTTTCTACTATGGCTACACCTTC.

Regarding this clone: The junction and the germline gene differ at one end; a read error may be behind it. V usage is TRBV7-9 and J usage is TRBJ1-2; 12 bases fit TRBD1. The CDR3 length is 17 residues. Germline CDR1 SEHNR, CDR2 FQNEAQ (reference sequence). CDR3 nucleotides: TGTTCCAGCAGCTTAGCGGGGACAGGGGGCCTGGACTATGGCTACACCTTC. Its translation: CSSSLAGTGGLDYGYTF.

The rearrangement joins TRBV19 to TRBJ2-5, with TRBD2 as a possible D gene (7 bases). CDR1 LNHDA and CDR2 SQIVND come from the germline V gene (reference sequence). The germline V and J ends were trimmed by 2 bases and 4 bases, with 14 bases remaining between them. This CDR3 comprises 15 residues. This chain's CDR3 is CASSITGGRGETQYF. CDR3 nucleotides: TGTGCCAGTAGTATAACGGGGGGCCGGGGAGAGACCCAGTACTTC.